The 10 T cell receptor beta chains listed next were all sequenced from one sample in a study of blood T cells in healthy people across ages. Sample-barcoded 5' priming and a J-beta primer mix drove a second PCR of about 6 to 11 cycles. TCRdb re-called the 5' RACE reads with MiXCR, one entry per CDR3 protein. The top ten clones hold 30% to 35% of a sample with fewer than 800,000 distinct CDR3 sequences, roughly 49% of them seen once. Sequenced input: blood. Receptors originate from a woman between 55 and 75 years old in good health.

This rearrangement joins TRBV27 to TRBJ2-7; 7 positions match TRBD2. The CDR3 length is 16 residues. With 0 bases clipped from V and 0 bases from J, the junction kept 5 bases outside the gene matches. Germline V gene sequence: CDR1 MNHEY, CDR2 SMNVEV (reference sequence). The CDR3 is CASSLSRGISSYEQYF. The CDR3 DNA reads TGTGCCAGCAGTTTATCGCGGGGGATAAGCTCCTACGAGCAGTACTTC.

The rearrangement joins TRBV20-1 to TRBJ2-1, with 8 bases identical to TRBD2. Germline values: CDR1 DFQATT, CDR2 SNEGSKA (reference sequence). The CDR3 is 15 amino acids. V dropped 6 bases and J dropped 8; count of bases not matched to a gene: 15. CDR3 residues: CSANLVLLAGYEQFF. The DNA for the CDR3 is TGCAGTGCCAACCTAGTCTTGTTAGCGGGATATGAGCAGTTCTTC.

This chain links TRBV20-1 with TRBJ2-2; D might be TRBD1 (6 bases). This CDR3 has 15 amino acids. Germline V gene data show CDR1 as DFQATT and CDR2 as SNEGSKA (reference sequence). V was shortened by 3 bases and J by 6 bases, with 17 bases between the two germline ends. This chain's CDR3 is CSASFRGGNAGELFF. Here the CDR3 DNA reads TGCAGTGCTAGTTTCAGGGGTGGTAACGCCGGGGAGCTGTTTTTT.

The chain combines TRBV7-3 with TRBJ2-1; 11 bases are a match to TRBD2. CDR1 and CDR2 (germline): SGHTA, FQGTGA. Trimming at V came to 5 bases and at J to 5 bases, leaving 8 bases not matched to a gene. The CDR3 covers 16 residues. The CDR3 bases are TGTGCCAGCAGCGACCCGGGACTAGCGGCTAACAATGAGCAGTTCTTC. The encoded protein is CASSDPGLAANNEQFF.

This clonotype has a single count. As DNA, the CDR3 is TGTGCCAGCAGTGATGCGAGCCCAGGGGGCTACACCTTC. Translated, it gives CASSDASPGGYTF. The V gene is TRBV2, the J gene TRBJ1-2, with D possibly TRBD1 on 5 matching bases. The CDR3 runs to 13 residues. V was trimmed by 3 bases and J by 8 bases, leaving 13 bases between them. Germline CDR1 and CDR2: SNHLY and FYNNEI.

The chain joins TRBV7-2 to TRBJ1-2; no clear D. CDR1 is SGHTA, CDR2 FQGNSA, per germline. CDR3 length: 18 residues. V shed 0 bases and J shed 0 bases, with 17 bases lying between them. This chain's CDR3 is CASSLALDLGYTNYGYTF. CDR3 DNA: TGTGCCAGCAGCTTAGCGTTGGACCTCGGTTATACTAACTATGGCTACACCTTC.

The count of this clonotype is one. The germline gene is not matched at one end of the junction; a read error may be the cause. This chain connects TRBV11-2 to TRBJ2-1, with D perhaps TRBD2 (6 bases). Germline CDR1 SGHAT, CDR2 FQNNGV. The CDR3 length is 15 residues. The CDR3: CVSSLSGLLYNEQFF. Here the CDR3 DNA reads TGTGTCAGCAGCTTATCGGGACTTTTATACAATGAGCAGTTCTTC.

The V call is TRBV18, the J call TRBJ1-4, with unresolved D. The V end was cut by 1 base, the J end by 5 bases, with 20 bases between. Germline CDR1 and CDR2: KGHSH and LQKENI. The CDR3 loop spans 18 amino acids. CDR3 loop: CASSPRLDTRQGNEKLFF. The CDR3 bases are TGTGCCAGCTCACCACGGCTAGATACAAGGCAAGGGAATGAAAAACTGTTTTTT.

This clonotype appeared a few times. CDR3 amino acids: CASSLAGRGSGDTQYF. The CDR3 DNA reads as TGTGCCAGCAGCTTAGCAGGGCGCGGGAGTGGAGATACGCAGTATTTT. The rearrangement joins TRBV7-9 to TRBJ2-3, with 7 bases that match TRBD2. V dropped 0 bases and J dropped 5; count of bases not matched to a gene: 8. The CDR3 has 16 residues. Germline values: CDR1 SEHNR, CDR2 FQNEAQ (reference sequence).

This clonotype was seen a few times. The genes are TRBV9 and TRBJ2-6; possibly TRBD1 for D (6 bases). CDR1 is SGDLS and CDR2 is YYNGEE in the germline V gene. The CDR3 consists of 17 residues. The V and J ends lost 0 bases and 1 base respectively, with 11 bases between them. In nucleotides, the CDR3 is TGTGCCAGCAGCGTAGGTCCAGGGGCTTCTGGGGCCAACGTCCTGACTTTC. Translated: CASSVGPGASGANVLTF. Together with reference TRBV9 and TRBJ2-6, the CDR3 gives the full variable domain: DSGVTQTPKHLITATGQRVTLRCSPRSGDLSVYWYQQSLDQGLQFLIQYYNGEERAKGNILERFSAQQFPDLHSELNLSSLELGDSALYFCASSVGPGASGANVLTFGAGSRLTVL.